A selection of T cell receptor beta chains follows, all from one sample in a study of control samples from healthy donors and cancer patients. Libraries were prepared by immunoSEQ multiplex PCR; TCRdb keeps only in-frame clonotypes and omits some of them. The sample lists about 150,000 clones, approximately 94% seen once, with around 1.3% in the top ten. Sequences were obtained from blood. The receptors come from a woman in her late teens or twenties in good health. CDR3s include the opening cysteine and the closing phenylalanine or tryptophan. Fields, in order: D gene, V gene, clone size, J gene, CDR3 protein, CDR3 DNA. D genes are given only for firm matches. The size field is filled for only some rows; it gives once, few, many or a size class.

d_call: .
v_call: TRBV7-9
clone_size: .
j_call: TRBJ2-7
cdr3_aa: CASSLGQGTYEQYF
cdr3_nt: TGTGCCAGCAGCTTAGGGCAGGGGACATACGAGCAGTACTTC

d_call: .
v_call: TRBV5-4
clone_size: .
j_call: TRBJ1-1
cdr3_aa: CASSLRWGAATEAFF
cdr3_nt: TGTGCCAGCAGCTTGAGGTGGGGGGCGGCCACTGAAGCTTTCTTT

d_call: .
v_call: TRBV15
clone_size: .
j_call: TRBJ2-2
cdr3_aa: CATSHRYTGELFF
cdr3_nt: TGTGCCACCAGCCACCGGTACACCGGGGAGCTGTTTTTT

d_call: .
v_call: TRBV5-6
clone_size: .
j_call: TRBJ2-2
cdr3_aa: CASSFSSGGELFF
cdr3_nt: TGTGCCAGCAGCTTCAGTAGTGGTGGGGAGCTGTTTTTT

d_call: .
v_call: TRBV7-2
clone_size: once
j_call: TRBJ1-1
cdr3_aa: CASSRGVF
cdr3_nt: TGTGCCAGCAGCCGAGGGGTATTT

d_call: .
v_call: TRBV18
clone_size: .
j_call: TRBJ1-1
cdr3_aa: CASSRDRTFAEAFF
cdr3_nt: TGTGCCAGCTCACGAGACAGGACGTTCGCTGAAGCTTTCTTT

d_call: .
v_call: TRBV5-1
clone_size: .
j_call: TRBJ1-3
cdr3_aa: CASSAQSGVNTIYF
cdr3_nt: TGCGCCAGCAGTGCTCAGTCAGGAGTAAACACCATATATTTT

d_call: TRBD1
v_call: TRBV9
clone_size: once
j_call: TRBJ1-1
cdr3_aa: CASSVDRGEAFF
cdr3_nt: TGTGCCAGCAGCGTAGACAGGGGTGAAGCTTTCTTT

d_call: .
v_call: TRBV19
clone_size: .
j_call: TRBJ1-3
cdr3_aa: CASTTSGTAGNTIYF
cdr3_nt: TGTGCCAGTACGACTTCCGGGACCGCCGGAAACACCATATATTTT

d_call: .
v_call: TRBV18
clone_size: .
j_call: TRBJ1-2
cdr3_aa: CASSPPGSAAPYGYTF
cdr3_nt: TGTGCCAGCTCACCACCGGGGTCAGCCGCACCCTATGGCTACACCTTC

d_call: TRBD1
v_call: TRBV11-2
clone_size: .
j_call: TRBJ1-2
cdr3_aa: CASSLADRGNYGYTF
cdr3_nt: TGTGCCAGCAGCTTGGCTGACAGGGGGAACTATGGCTACACCTTC

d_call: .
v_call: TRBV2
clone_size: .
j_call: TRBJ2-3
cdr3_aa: CASRLQGSTDTQYF
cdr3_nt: TGTGCCAGCAGGTTACAGGGCAGCACAGATACGCAGTATTTT

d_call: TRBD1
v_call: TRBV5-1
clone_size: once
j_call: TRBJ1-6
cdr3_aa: CASSLSGGYNSPLHF
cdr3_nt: TGCGCCAGCAGCTTGTCAGGGGGGTATAATTCACCCCTCCACTTT

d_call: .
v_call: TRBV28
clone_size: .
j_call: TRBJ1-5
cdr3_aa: CASSLLGRGGNQPQHF
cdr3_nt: TGTGCCAGCAGTTTACTGGGCAGGGGAGGCAATCAGCCCCAGCATTTT

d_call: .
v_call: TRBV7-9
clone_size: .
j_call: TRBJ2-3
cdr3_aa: CASSLTGSTDTQYF
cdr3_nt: TGTGCCAGCAGCTTAACGGGTAGCACAGATACGCAGTATTTT

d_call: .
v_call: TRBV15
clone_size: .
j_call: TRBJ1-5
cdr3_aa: CATSREVIRGSSNQPQHF
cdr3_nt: TGTGCCACCAGCAGAGAAGTTATAAGGGGCAGTAGCAATCAGCCCCAGCATTTT

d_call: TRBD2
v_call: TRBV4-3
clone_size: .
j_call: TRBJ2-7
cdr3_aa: CASSQTLTSGSSYEQYF
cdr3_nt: TGCGCCAGCAGCCAAACTCTGACTAGCGGTAGCTCCTACGAGCAGTACTTC

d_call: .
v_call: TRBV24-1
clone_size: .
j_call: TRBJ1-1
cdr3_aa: CATSDSTQKGGTEAFF
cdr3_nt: TGTGCCACCAGTGATTCTACCCAAAAAGGGGGCACTGAAGCTTTCTTT

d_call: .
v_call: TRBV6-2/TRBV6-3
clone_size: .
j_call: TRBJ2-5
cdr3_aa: CASSLGARETQYF
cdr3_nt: TGTGCCAGCAGTTTAGGGGCGCGAGAGACCCAGTACTTC

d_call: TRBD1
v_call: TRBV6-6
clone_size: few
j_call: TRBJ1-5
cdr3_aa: CASSYGQGGQPQHF
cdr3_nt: TGTGCCAGCAGTTACGGACAGGGGGGTCAGCCCCAGCATTTT

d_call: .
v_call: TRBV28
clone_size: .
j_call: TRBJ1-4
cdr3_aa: CASRGLFQREKLFF
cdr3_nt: TGTGCCAGCAGGGGCCTGTTTCAGCGGGAAAAACTGTTTTTT

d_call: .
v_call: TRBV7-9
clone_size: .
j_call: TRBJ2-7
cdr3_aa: CASSPGSYEQYF
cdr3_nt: TGTGCCAGCAGCCCAGGATCCTACGAGCAGTACTTC

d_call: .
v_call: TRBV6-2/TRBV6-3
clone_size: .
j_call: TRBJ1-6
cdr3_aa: CASSPGSDSPLHF
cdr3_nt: TGTGCCAGCAGTCCAGGGTCTGATTCACCCCTCCACTTT

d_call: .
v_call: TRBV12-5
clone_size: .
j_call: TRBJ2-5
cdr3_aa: CASGLPTEEETQYF
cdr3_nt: TGTGCTAGTGGTTTGCCGACAGAAGAGGAGACCCAGTACTTC

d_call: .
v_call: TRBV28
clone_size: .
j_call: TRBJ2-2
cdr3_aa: CAAGEVTGELFF
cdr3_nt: TGTGCCGCCGGGGAGGTAACCGGGGAGCTGTTTTTT

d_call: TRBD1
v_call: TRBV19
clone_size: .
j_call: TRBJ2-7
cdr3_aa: CASSINRGVPAGEQYF
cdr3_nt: TGTGCCAGTAGTATAAACAGGGGGGTTCCGGCAGGCGAGCAGTACTTC

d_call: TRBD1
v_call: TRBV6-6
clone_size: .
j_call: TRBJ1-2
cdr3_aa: CASSYFTGTDGYTF
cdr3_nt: TGTGCCAGCAGTTACTTCACCGGGACAGATGGCTACACCTTC

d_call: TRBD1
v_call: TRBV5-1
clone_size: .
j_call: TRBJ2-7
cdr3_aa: CASRTGTAYEQYF
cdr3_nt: TGCGCCAGCAGGACCGGGACAGCCTACGAGCAGTACTTC

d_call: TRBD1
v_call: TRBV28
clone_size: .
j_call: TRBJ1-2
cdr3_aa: CASNSRGVEAARGYTF
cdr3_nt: TGTGCCAGCAACTCCAGGGGGGTCGAGGCCGCACGCGGCTACACCTTC

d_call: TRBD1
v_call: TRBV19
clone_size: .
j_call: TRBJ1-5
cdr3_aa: CASSGQGAGNQPQHF
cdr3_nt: TGTGCCAGTAGTGGACAGGGTGCGGGCAATCAGCCCCAGCATTTT

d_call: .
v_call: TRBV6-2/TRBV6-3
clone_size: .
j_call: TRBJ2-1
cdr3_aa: CASSYANRMWVDEQFF
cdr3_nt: TGTGCCAGCAGTTACGCGAACAGAATGTGGGTAGATGAGCAGTTCTTC

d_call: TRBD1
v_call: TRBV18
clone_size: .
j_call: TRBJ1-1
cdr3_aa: CASSRTGGLVGTAEAFF
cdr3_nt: TGTGCCAGCTCCCGGACAGGGGGACTTGTTGGGACCGCTGAAGCTTTCTTT

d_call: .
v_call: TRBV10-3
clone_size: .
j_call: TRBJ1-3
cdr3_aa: CAISDSLGNTIYF
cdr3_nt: TGTGCCATCAGTGACAGTCTTGGAAACACCATATATTTT

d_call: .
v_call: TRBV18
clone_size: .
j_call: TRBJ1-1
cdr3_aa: CASSPGVQMNTEAFF
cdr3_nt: TGTGCCAGCTCCCCAGGGGTCCAAATGAACACTGAAGCTTTCTTT

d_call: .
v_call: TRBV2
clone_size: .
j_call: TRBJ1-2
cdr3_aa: CASSTGGSGYGYTF
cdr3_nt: TGTGCCAGCAGTACCGGGGGGTCGGGCTATGGCTACACCTTC

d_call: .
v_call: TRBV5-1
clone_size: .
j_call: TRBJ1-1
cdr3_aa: CASSLATEGVEAFF
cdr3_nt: TGCGCCAGCAGCTTGGCGACAGAAGGCGTTGAAGCTTTCTTT

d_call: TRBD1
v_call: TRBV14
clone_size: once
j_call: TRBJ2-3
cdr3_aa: CASSHQTGFRRDTQYF
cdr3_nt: TGTGCCAGCAGCCATCAGACAGGGTTCCGCCGAGATACGCAGTATTTT

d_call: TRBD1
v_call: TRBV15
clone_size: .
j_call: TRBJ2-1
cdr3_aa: CATSRAIPGQGRRNNEQFF
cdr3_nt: TGTGCCACCAGCAGAGCTATTCCGGGACAGGGAAGACGTAACAATGAGCAGTTCTTC

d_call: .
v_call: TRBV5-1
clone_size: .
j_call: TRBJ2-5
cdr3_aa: CASSLYGGETQYF
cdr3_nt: TGCGCCAGCAGCTTGTACGGGGGAGAGACCCAGTACTTC

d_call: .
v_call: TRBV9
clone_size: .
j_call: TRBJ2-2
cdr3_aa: CASSVAPGGSTGELFF
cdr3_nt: TGTGCCAGCAGCGTAGCACCCGGGGGAAGCACCGGGGAGCTGTTTTTT

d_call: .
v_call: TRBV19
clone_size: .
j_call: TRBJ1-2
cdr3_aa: CASNNLDSRGLYGYTF
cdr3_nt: TGTGCCAGTAACAACCTCGACTCCCGAGGATTATATGGCTACACCTTC

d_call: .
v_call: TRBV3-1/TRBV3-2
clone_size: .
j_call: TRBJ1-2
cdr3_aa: CASSLWTTRGYTF
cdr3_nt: TGTGCCAGCAGCCTGTGGACGACGCGCGGCTACACCTTC

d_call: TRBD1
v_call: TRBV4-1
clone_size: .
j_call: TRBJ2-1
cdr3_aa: CASSQDRTGGYNEQFF
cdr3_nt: TGCGCCAGCAGCCAAGATCGGACAGGGGGCTACAATGAGCAGTTCTTC

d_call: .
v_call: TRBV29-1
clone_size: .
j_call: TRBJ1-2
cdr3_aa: CSVSDGYGYTF
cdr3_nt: TGCAGCGTTTCGGACGGGTATGGCTACACCTTC